The 27 T cell receptor beta chains below come from one sample, sequenced in a study of blood T cell repertoires in COVID-19. Produced via immunoSEQ multiplex PCR; TCRdb's table is partial and in-frame only. The data show more than 60,000 clones, roughly nine tenths seen once. Specimen: peripheral blood. These receptors originate from a man aged 50 or older with active COVID-19.

This clone has just one count. The rearrangement joins TRBV6-4 to TRBJ2-2, with D perhaps matching TRBD2 (6 bases). CDR3 length: 15 amino acids. Looked up from germline, CDR1 is MRHNA and CDR2 is SNTAGT. V lost 3 bases and J lost 4, with 12 bases in between. CDR3 loop: CASSESTSGTGELFF. CDR3 DNA sequence: TGTGCCAGCAGTGAATCGACTAGTGGCACCGGGGAGCTGTTTTTT.

The chain joins TRBV19 to TRBJ2-5; 10 bases line up with TRBD2. The CDR3 has 15 residues. Looked up from germline, CDR1 is LNHDA and CDR2 is SQIVND (reference sequence). Trimming took 3 bases from V and 5 from J; bases not matched to a gene: 6. The chain's CDR3 is CASSMGASGGETQYF. The CDR3, as DNA: TGTGCCAGTAGTATGGGAGCTAGCGGGGGTGAGACCCAGTACTTC.

This chain uses TRBV6-5 with TRBJ2-7; 7 nucleotides align to TRBD2. Germline lookup yields CDR1 MNHEY and CDR2 SVGAGI. With 0 bases clipped from V and 7 bases from J, the junction kept 0 bases outside the gene matches. This CDR3 is built from 12 residues. CDR3 in amino acids: CASSYSGGEQYF. Here the CDR3 DNA reads TGTGCCAGCAGTTACTCCGGGGGGGAGCAGTACTTC.

The gene calls are TRBV12-3 or TRBV12-4 and TRBJ2-5, with D possibly matching TRBD2 (6 bases). The CDR3 covers 13 residues. The V gene lost 6 bases and the J gene lost 4 bases, with 12 bases spanning the gap. CDR3 sequence (DNA): TGTGCCAGCAGCCTTTTTAGCGGAGAGACCCAGTACTTC. Translating it yields CASSLFSGETQYF.

The chain combines TRBV24-1 with TRBJ2-1; no reliable D call. Germline CDR1 reads KGHDR; CDR2 reads SFDVKD. The V end was cut by 2 bases, the J end by 9 bases, with 4 bases between. The CDR3 sequence is 11 residues long. CDR3 nucleotides: TGTGCCACCAGTGATTCTGTTGAGCAGTTCTTC. Encoded protein: CATSDSVEQFF.

This chain links TRBV5-1 with TRBJ1-6, with D possibly being TRBD1 (5 bases). CDR1 is SGHRS, CDR2 YFSETQ, per germline. V shed 0 bases and J shed 4 bases, with 11 bases lying between them. The CDR3 runs 16 residues. As DNA, the CDR3 is TGCGCCAGCAGCTTGGTCCAGGGCGCGTATAATTCACCCCTCCACTTT. Translated, it gives CASSLVQGAYNSPLHF.

The rearrangement uses TRBV10-3 and TRBJ1-1; TRBD1 is a possible D gene (5 bases). Germline V gene sequence: CDR1 ENHRY, CDR2 SYGVKD. Trimming removed 3 bases from V and 10 bases from J, with 12 bases in between. This CDR3 contains 12 residues. The DNA for the CDR3 is TGTGCCATCAGTGAATGGGGGGGGACAGCTTTCTTT. This codes for CAISEWGGTAFF.

This clone turned up a few times. V gene TRBV5-1 combines with J gene TRBJ2-1, with TRBD1 matching 7 bases. The germline CDR1 and CDR2 sequences are SGHRS and YFSETQ. This CDR3 is 13 amino acids long. The V and J ends lost 4 bases and 5 bases, in that order; junction bases with no gene match: 3. CDR3 amino acids: CASSGDRNNEQFF. CDR3 sequence (DNA): TGCGCCAGCAGCGGGGACAGAAACAATGAGCAGTTCTTC.

This clone was seen once. The V and J genes are TRBV29-1 and TRBJ1-1; 10 bases fit TRBD1. This CDR3 comprises 14 residues. The ends lost 5 bases at V and 4 bases at J; junction bases unmatched: 7. Per germline, CDR1 SQVTM and CDR2 ANQGSEA. The CDR3 sequence: CSVCRDRGGTEAFF. CDR3 in DNA: TGCAGCGTTTGCCGGGACAGGGGTGGCACTGAAGCTTTCTTT.

The chain employs TRBV15 and TRBJ2-1; D possibly corresponds to TRBD2 (6 bases). CDR1 is LNHNV and CDR2 is YYDKDF in the germline V gene (reference sequence). The CDR3 sequence is 17 residues long. Trimming stripped 1 base from V and 5 bases from J, with 18 bases between. CDR3 sequence (DNA): TGTGCCACCAGCAGAGGGAGGGTGGCAGGGAGCAACAATGAGCAGTTCTTC. It specifies CATSRGRVAGSNNEQFF.

This rearrangement joins TRBV25-1 to TRBJ2-1; 7 bases are shared with TRBD2. CDR3 size: 15 residues. CDR1 and CDR2 from the germline V gene are MGHDK and SYGVNS. Losses at the gene ends were 4 bases for V and 4 bases for J; bases not matched to a gene: 7. Written as DNA, the CDR3 is TGTGCCAGCAGTGGAACCGGGACTATGTACAATGAGCAGTTCTTC. Translation: CASSGTGTMYNEQFF.

V usage is TRBV7-2 and J usage is TRBJ2-5; 8 nucleotides agree with TRBD2. The CDR3 extends over 14 amino acids. The germline gives CDR1 SGHTA, CDR2 FQGNSA. V was clipped by 7 bases and J by 5 bases; unmatched bases: 9. The CDR3 protein is CASNPGGGLETQYF. In nucleotides, the CDR3 is TGTGCCAGCAACCCCGGCGGGGGGCTGGAGACCCAGTACTTC.

This clone was picked up one time. The rearrangement uses TRBV6-2 or TRBV6-3 and TRBJ1-5; D not certain. CDR1 MNHEY and CDR2 SVGEGT come from the germline V gene. V lost 8 bases, J lost 1 base, and 12 bases lay in between. The CDR3 extends over 14 amino acids. CDR3 in DNA: TGTGCCAGCGGCCCGTGGCAGAGCAATCAGCCCCAGCATTTT. It codes for CASGPWQSNQPQHF.

The chain uses TRBV5-1 and TRBJ2-7, with TRBD2 as a possible D gene (6 bases). Trimming left V 0 bases short and J 6 bases short, with 19 bases between. The germline V gene has CDR1 SGHRS and CDR2 YFSETQ. The CDR3 sequence is 16 residues long. CDR3 amino acids: CASSLARDGRNSEQYF. The CDR3 DNA follows: TGCGCCAGCAGCTTGGCTAGGGACGGGAGAAACTCCGAGCAGTACTTC.

The rearrangement joins TRBV28 to TRBJ2-7; 7 bases fit TRBD1. Germline CDR1 reads MDHEN; CDR2 reads SYDVKM. Losses at the gene ends were 5 bases for V and 3 bases for J; bases not matched to a gene: 10. The CDR3 consists of 15 residues. The CDR3 is CASSHSGTEFYEQYF. As DNA, the CDR3 is TGTGCCAGCAGTCACTCCGGGACAGAATTCTACGAGCAGTACTTC.

This clone appeared a single time. V and J are TRBV12-5 and TRBJ1-1; weak D call: TRBD1 (5 bases). The CDR3 has 15 residues. The V end lost 6 bases, the J end lost 0 bases, and 14 bases lay between the germline ends. The V gene's germline CDR1 is LGHNT and CDR2 FRNRAP. For the CDR3, the DNA is TGTGCTAGTGGCCCTCCCCGGGGGATGAACACTGAAGCTTTCTTT. The encoded protein is CASGPPRGMNTEAFF.

The chain is built from TRBV19 and TRBJ2-7; 7 bases fit TRBD1. Trimming took 4 bases from V and 0 from J; bases not matched to a gene: 9. Per the germline V gene, CDR1 is LNHDA and CDR2 is SQIVND (reference sequence). This CDR3 contains 16 residues. The CDR3, as DNA: TGTGCCAGTAGTAGAGGGGGCCTAGGGGACTCCTACGAGCAGTACTTC. Encoded protein: CASSRGGLGDSYEQYF.

The chain has TRBV6-2 or TRBV6-3 and TRBJ2-7; 10 nucleotides agree with TRBD2. The junction had 4 bases not matched to a gene; V was cut back by 0 bases and J by 2 bases. Germline values: CDR1 MNHEY, CDR2 SVGEGT. The CDR3 sequence is 16 residues long. This chain's CDR3 is CASSYSKREGAYEQYF. The DNA for the CDR3 is TGTGCCAGCAGTTACTCTAAGCGGGAGGGGGCCTACGAGCAGTACTTC.

J is TRBJ2-7 and V is TRBV28; 7 bases are a match to TRBD2. This CDR3 comprises 14 residues. Per the germline V gene, CDR1 is MDHEN and CDR2 is SYDVKM. The J segment lost 2 bases and the V segment lost 4 bases, leaving 5 bases of the junction unmatched. CDR3 DNA: TGTGCCAGCAGTTCAACCGGGAGGACCTACGAGCAGTACTTC. Its protein is CASSSTGRTYEQYF.

This clone was seen a few times. The V call is TRBV30, the J call TRBJ1-4; D uncertain. The CDR3 runs to 11 residues. Germline CDR1 and CDR2: GTSNPN and SVGIG (reference sequence). The ends were cut back, 2 bases at V and 7 bases at J, with 5 bases in the middle. This chain's CDR3 is CAWSIREKLFF. The CDR3 DNA reads TGTGCCTGGAGTATTCGTGAAAAACTGTTTTTT.

V is TRBV13 and J is TRBJ2-7; TRBD2 matches at 9 bases. Germline values: CDR1 PRHDT, CDR2 FYEKMQ (reference sequence). The CDR3 is 14 amino acids. V was clipped by 5 bases and J by 6 bases; unmatched bases: 8. The CDR3 spells CASSPFSGSSEQYF. The CDR3 DNA follows: TGTGCCAGCAGCCCGTTTAGCGGGAGCAGCGAGCAGTACTTC.

The chain recombines TRBV28 with TRBJ2-5, with D hard to call. Trimming cost V 7 bases and J 2 bases, with 20 bases left between them. Germline-derived CDR1 and CDR2 are MDHEN and SYDVKM. The length of the CDR3 is 16 residues. This chain's CDR3 is CASIPAANIPQETQYF. The CDR3 DNA reads as TGTGCCAGCATACCCGCCGCCAACATCCCACAAGAGACCCAGTACTTC.

V usage is TRBV13 and J usage is TRBJ2-7; 10 nucleotides align to TRBD2. Germline-derived CDR1 and CDR2 are PRHDT and FYEKMQ (reference sequence). The CDR3 is 16 amino acids. V was clipped by 1 base and J by 3 bases; unmatched bases: 6. The CDR3, as DNA: TGTGCCAGCAGCTTAGAATTTGGGACTAGCGACTACGAGCAGTACTTC. It is translated as CASSLEFGTSDYEQYF.

This rearrangement joins TRBV5-1 to TRBJ2-3, with 8 nucleotides matching TRBD2. V lost 7 bases, J lost 9 bases, and 19 bases stayed unmatched. The V gene's germline CDR1 is SGHRS and CDR2 YFSETQ. The CDR3 runs to 16 residues. This CDR3 reads CASAGRLAGTKETQYF. The CDR3 bases are TGCGCCAGCGCAGGAAGGCTAGCGGGCACGAAGGAGACGCAGTATTTT.

The chain couples TRBV19 to TRBJ2-1, with 9 positions matching TRBD2. The CDR3 length is 21 residues. V was pared by 5 bases and J by 4 bases, with 24 bases of the junction left unmatched. Germline values: CDR1 LNHDA, CDR2 SQIVND (reference sequence). CDR3 sequence reads: CASSLDGTDRRTSVVYNEQFF. The DNA for the CDR3 is TGTGCCAGTAGTCTCGACGGGACAGATCGACGGACTAGCGTCGTGTACAATGAGCAGTTCTTC.

V is TRBV5-1 and J is TRBJ2-3; 8 bases fit TRBD1. Germline values: CDR1 SGHRS, CDR2 YFSETQ. V lost 7 bases and J lost 0; bases outside the gene matches: 1. The CDR3 covers 13 residues. CDR3 amino acids: CASRQGSTDTQYF. As DNA, the CDR3 is TGCGCCAGCCGACAGGGGAGCACAGATACGCAGTATTTT.

As for this clone: Other DNA sequences of this sample code for an identical CDR3. The V gene is TRBV7-3, the J gene TRBJ2-1, with a possible D match to TRBD2 (6 bases). CDR1 and CDR2 (germline): SGHTA, FQGTGA. The ends were cut back, 2 bases at V and 0 bases at J, with 8 bases in the middle. The CDR3 runs to 15 residues. CDR3 sequence reads: CASSLRRGSYNEQFF. The CDR3, as DNA: TGTGCCAGCAGCTTACGGCGGGGCTCCTACAATGAGCAGTTCTTC.